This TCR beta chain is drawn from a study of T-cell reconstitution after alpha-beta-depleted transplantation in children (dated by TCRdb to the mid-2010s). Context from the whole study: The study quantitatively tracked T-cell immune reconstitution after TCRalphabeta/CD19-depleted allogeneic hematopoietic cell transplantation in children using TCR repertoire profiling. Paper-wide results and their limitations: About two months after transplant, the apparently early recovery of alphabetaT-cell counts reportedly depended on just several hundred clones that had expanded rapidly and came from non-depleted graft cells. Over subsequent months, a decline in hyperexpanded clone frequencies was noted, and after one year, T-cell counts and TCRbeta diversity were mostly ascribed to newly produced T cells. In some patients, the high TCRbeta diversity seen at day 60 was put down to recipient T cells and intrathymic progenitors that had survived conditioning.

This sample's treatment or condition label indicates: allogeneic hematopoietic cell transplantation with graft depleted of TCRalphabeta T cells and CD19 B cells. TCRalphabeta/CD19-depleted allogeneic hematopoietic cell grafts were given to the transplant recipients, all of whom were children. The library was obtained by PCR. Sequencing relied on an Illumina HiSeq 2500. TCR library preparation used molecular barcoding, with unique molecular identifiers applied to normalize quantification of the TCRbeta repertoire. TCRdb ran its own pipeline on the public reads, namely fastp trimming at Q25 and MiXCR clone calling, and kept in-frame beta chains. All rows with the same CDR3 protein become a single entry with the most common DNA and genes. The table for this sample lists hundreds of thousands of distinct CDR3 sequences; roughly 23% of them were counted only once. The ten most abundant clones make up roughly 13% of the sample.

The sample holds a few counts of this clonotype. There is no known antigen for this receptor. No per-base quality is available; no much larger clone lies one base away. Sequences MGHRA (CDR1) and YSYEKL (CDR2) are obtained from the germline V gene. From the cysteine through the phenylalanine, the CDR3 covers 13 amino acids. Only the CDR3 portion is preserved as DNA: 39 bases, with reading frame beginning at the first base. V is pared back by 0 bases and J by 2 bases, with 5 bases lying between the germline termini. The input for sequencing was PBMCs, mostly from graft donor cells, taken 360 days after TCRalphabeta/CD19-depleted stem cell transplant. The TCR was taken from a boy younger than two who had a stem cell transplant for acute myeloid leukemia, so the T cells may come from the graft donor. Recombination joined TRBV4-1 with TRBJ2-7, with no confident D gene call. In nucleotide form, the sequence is TGCGCCAGCAGCCAAGATGGCCCCTACGAGCAGTACTTC. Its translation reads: CASSQDGPYEQYF.